What follows are 5 T cell receptor beta chains derived from one specimen sequenced in a study of spatial heterogeneity in lung cancer. Study-wide points: How many expanded intratumoral alpha and beta TCRs were present tracked the tumor mutation count, which was a count of nonsynonymous mutations.

These receptors have no known antigen. Time point given: sample taken at primary tumor resection. TCRdb re-called the 5' RACE reads through MiXCR, storing one row per CDR3 protein. The sample yields about 1,300 distinct CDR3 sequences, approximately 4.9% seen once. Sample: lung tumor tissue, taken at surgery. These receptors were taken from a male donor with early-stage non-small cell lung cancer.

Within the sample, this clonotype is medium-sized (0.01 to 0.1%). This sequence joins TRBV28 and TRBJ2-5; D may be TRBD1 (6 bases). The germline gives CDR1 MDHEN, CDR2 SYDVKM. The V end was cut by 5 bases, the J end by 5 bases, with 21 bases between. This CDR3 region has 16 residues. CDR3 sequence (DNA): TGTGCCAGCAGTCCCCTCTCAGGGGCTGGGTCGGAGACCCAGTACTTC. This gives the protein CASSPLSGAGSETQYF.

Judged by abundance, this clonotype is medium-sized. The chain combines TRBV20-1 with TRBJ2-7; the D is unclear. The CDR3 consists of 13 residues. The germline V and J ends were trimmed by 6 bases and 5 bases, with 17 bases remaining between them. Germline assignment: CDR1 DFQATT and CDR2 SNEGSKA (reference sequence). CDR3 sequence (DNA): TGCAGTGCCCCGGGCCCCGCAACCCACGAGCAGTACTTC. Translation gives CSAPGPATHEQYF.

This clonotype is termed large (0.1 to 1%). The chain uses TRBV3-1 and TRBJ2-4; D remains ambiguous. In germline, CDR1 is LGHDT, CDR2 YNNKEL (reference sequence). The CDR3 has 13 amino acids. Trimming removed 5 bases from V and 5 bases from J, with 10 bases in between. This CDR3 is CASSGLAENIQYF. The CDR3 coding sequence is TGTGCCAGCAGCGGGCTGGCTGAAAACATTCAGTACTTC. Based on the CDR3 plus reference TRBV3-1 and TRBJ2-4, the full variable domain is DTAVSQTPKYLVTQMGNDKSIKCEQNLGHDTMYWYKQDSKKFLKIMFSYNNKELIINETVPNRFSPKSPDKAHLNLHINSLELGDSAVYFCASSGLAENIQYFGAGTRLSVL.

By frequency in the sample, this clonotype is medium-sized. V gene TRBV20-1 combines with J gene TRBJ2-1; D tentatively fits TRBD1 or TRBD2 (6 bases each). The CDR3 spans 15 residues. The germline CDR1 and CDR2 sequences are DFQATT and SNEGSKA (reference sequence). V lost 4 bases, J lost 9 bases, and 22 bases lay in between. The CDR3 here is CSAIADGGPFGEQFF. The CDR3 DNA sequence: TGCAGTGCTATTGCGGACGGGGGCCCTTTCGGTGAGCAGTTCTTC.

Sample share makes this clonotype medium-sized. J is TRBJ2-5 and V is TRBV11-2; D ambiguous. This CDR3 has 11 amino acids. V lost 1 base and J 4 bases, leaving 1 base between the germline ends. Per the germline V gene, CDR1 is SGHAT and CDR2 is FQNNGV. CDR3: CASSLGETQYF. In DNA, the CDR3 is TGTGCCAGCAGCTTAGGAGAGACCCAGTACTTC.